The next 25 T cell receptor beta chains were all read from a single sample in a study of T cells after posttransplantation cyclophosphamide. Using immunoSEQ multiplex PCR, the repertoire was profiled, and TCRdb retains in-frame clones only, with some absent. The sample comprises 9,500 to 14,000 clones, approximately 90% of which are singletons, and around 3.6% rests with the top ten. Cyclophosphamide on days +3 and +4 followed busulfan-fludarabine conditioning and a marrow graft. The source material was PBMCs, sampled after allogeneic stem cell transplant with posttransplant cyclophosphamide. Source of these receptors: a female patient in her 30s who received an allogeneic stem cell transplant from an unrelated donor, was CMV-positive, and had no GVHD. The graft donor may be the source of some T cells.

The chain carries TRBV27 and TRBJ1-1; 9 nucleotides align to TRBD1. The CDR3 extends over 16 amino acids. With V trimmed by 5 bases and J by 5 bases, 12 bases remained unmatched. Germline V lookup: CDR1 MNHEY, CDR2 SMNVEV (reference sequence). The CDR3 coding sequence is TGTGCCAGCAGTACAAAAACCGGGACAGGGAGGACTGAAGCTTTCTTT. Its protein is CASSTKTGTGRTEAFF.

The V and J genes are TRBV6-4 and TRBJ2-3; 10 bases match TRBD1. J lost 4 bases, V lost 4 bases, and 11 bases had no gene match. CDR1 and CDR2 from the germline V gene are MRHNA and SNTAGT. The CDR3 is made up of 17 amino acids. The CDR3 sequence: CASSALDRDRGPDTQYF. The CDR3 DNA reads TGTGCCAGCAGTGCTCTCGACCGGGACAGGGGCCCAGATACGCAGTATTTT.

The V and J genes are TRBV9 and TRBJ1-2; 7 nucleotides agree with TRBD1. The CDR3 length is 16 residues. With 3 bases clipped from V and 5 bases from J, the junction kept 13 bases outside the gene matches. Germline assignment: CDR1 SGDLS and CDR2 YYNGEE. The CDR3 bases are TGTGCCAGCAGCGCCAACCCTTGGGACAGATTATATGGCTACACCTTC. It codes for CASSANPWDRLYGYTF.

The gene calls are TRBV5-5 and TRBJ2-1; maybe TRBD2 (5 bases). V was trimmed by 0 bases and J by 8 bases, leaving 12 bases between them. The CDR3 is made up of 14 amino acids. CDR1 and CDR2 (germline): SGHKS, YYEKEE (reference sequence). The CDR3 sequence: CASSLVGVGDEQFF. As DNA, the CDR3 is TGTGCCAGCAGCTTGGTCGGGGTCGGCGATGAGCAGTTCTTC.

In this sample, this clone turned up once. V is TRBV6-5 and J is TRBJ2-2; 7 bases align to TRBD1. This CDR3 has 13 residues. V dropped 5 bases and J dropped 6; count of bases not matched to a gene: 3. Germline V gene lookup returns CDR1 MNHEY and CDR2 SVGAGI. CDR3 DNA sequence: TGTGCCAGCAGTGATCAGGGGGCCGGGGAGCTGTTTTTT. Translated, it gives CASSDQGAGELFF.

A few counts support this clone. The gene calls are TRBV6-6 and TRBJ1-4; a weak D match, TRBD1 (5 bases). The CDR3 has 15 amino acids. V lost 0 bases and J lost 0, with 5 bases in between. The germline CDR1 and CDR2 sequences are MNHNY and SVGAGI (reference sequence). CDR3 DNA: TGTGCCAGCAGTTACTCGACAGCAACTAATGAAAAACTGTTTTTT. Residues: CASSYSTATNEKLFF.

The V and J genes are TRBV6-1 and TRBJ2-3; D is unresolved. V was pared by 3 bases and J by 5 bases, with 6 bases between. The CDR3 has 12 amino acids. In germline, CDR1 is MNHNS, CDR2 SASEGT. The CDR3 sequence: CASSEFGDTQYF. In DNA form, the CDR3 reads TGTGCCAGCAGTGAGTTCGGAGATACGCAGTATTTT.

The sample holds one count of this clone. The chain is built from TRBV28 and TRBJ1-2, with D perhaps matching TRBD1 (5 bases). Germline V gene lookup returns CDR1 MDHEN and CDR2 SYDVKM. CDR3 size: 12 residues. V was trimmed by 7 bases and J by 4 bases, leaving 10 bases between them. The CDR3 bases are TGTGCCAGCAAGACGGACACCTATGGCTACACCTTC. This codes for CASKTDTYGYTF.

With respect to this clone: A far larger clone is one nucleotide away, so this likely arose from a read error. The J gene is TRBJ2-7, the V gene TRBV5-1; 7 bases agree with TRBD2. This CDR3 contains 15 residues. Germline V gene data show CDR1 as SGHRS and CDR2 as YFSETQ. The J segment lost 6 bases and the V segment lost 6 bases, leaving 15 bases of the junction unmatched. The CDR3 bases are TGCGCCAGCAATCTGGGGTTTGGGCGGGAGCCCGAGCAGTACTTC. This sequence encodes CASNLGFGREPEQYF.

The chain joins TRBV29-1 to TRBJ2-5; 11 bases align to TRBD1. CDR3 size: 13 residues. Germline loops: CDR1 SQVTM, CDR2 ANQGSEA. In DNA, the CDR3 is TGCACTACCGGGACAGGGGGGGGAAAGACCCAGTACTTC. It encodes CTTGTGGGKTQYF.

The chain links TRBV5-1 to TRBJ2-2, with no clear D. V was clipped by 0 bases and J by 0 bases, with 6 bases between them. The CDR3 spans 15 residues. CDR1 SGHRS and CDR2 YFSETQ come from the germline V gene. Here the CDR3 DNA reads TGCGCCAGCAGCTTGGCCGTAGCGAACACCGGGGAGCTGTTTTTT. This gives the protein CASSLAVANTGELFF.

The CDR3 here is CASGFWLGEQYF. CDR3 DNA: TGTGCTAGTGGTTTTTGGCTAGGCGAGCAGTACTTC. The chain joins TRBV12-5 to TRBJ2-7; D is uncertain. The CDR3 runs to 12 residues. Germline CDR1 is LGHNT and CDR2 is FRNRAP. V was clipped by 3 bases and J by 6 bases, with 9 bases between them.

In this sample, this clone turned up once. V gene TRBV5-5 combines with J gene TRBJ2-5, with 12 bases aligning to TRBD2. Germline assignment: CDR1 SGHKS and CDR2 YYEKEE (reference sequence). CDR3 size: 19 residues. The V segment lost 4 bases and the J segment 5 bases; nucleotides outside the gene matches: 18. The CDR3 reads CASSPLGRGLAGGRETQYF. The DNA for the CDR3 is TGTGCCAGCAGCCCCCTCGGGAGGGGTCTAGCGGGGGGGCGTGAGACCCAGTACTTC.

The gene calls are TRBV5-1 and TRBJ2-5; TRBD2 agrees at 7 bases. The CDR3 runs to 16 residues. The germline gives CDR1 SGHRS, CDR2 YFSETQ. J gave up 4 bases and V 3 bases, and 12 bases lay outside the gene matches. CDR3: CASSSSGGSVRETQYF. In DNA form, the CDR3 reads TGCGCCAGCAGCTCTTCCGGGGGGAGCGTGCGAGAGACCCAGTACTTC.

The chain recombines TRBV2 with TRBJ2-7, with D unclear. CDR3 length: 10 amino acids. Trimming took off 11 bases at V and 7 bases at J, with 12 bases between the two ends. Germline V gives CDR1 SNHLY, CDR2 FYNNEI. The CDR3 sequence is CAVWSVEQYF. The CDR3 DNA is TGTGCCGTATGGAGCGTTGAGCAGTACTTC.

A few counts support this clone. The chain is built from TRBV7-3 and TRBJ2-3; 8 bases line up with TRBD2. The V and J ends lost 8 bases and 0 bases, in that order; junction bases with no gene match: 7. Germline values: CDR1 SGHTA, CDR2 FQGTGA. This CDR3 is 15 amino acids long. In nucleotides, the CDR3 is TGTGCCAGCGGGAGGACTAGCTCTAGCACAGATACGCAGTATTTT. Amino acid sequence: CASGRTSSSTDTQYF.

The V call is TRBV5-1, the J call TRBJ1-5, with D tentatively TRBD1 (6 bases). CDR3 length: 13 amino acids. Germline CDR1 reads SGHRS; CDR2 reads YFSETQ. The V and J ends lost 4 bases and 7 bases respectively, with 12 bases between them. CDR3 residues: CASSPEGDQPQHF. DNA of the CDR3: TGCGCCAGCAGCCCCGAGGGGGACCAGCCCCAGCATTTT.

The chain employs TRBV27 and TRBJ2-7; possible D gene TRBD2, 6 bases. The germline V and J ends were trimmed by 2 bases and 6 bases, with 8 bases remaining between them. The CDR3 length is 12 residues. Germline-derived CDR1 and CDR2 are MNHEY and SMNVEV (reference sequence). The CDR3 DNA is TGTGCCAGCAGTTTAAGGAGGGGCGAGCAGTACTTC. Amino acid sequence: CASSLRRGEQYF.

The V call is TRBV28, the J call TRBJ2-5; 10 nucleotides agree with TRBD2. This CDR3 spans 14 amino acids. V gave up 4 bases and J gave up 6 bases; unmatched junction bases: 5. Germline V gene data show CDR1 as MDHEN and CDR2 as SYDVKM. CDR3 bases: TGTGCCAGCAGTTATCTAGCGGGGGTGAAGACCCAGTACTTC. Protein sequence: CASSYLAGVKTQYF.

The genes are TRBV29-1 and TRBJ2-1, with 9 nucleotides matching TRBD2. Germline CDR1 is SQVTM and CDR2 is ANQGSEA. The CDR3 extends over 13 amino acids. V lost 7 bases, J lost 5 bases, and 6 bases stayed unmatched. In DNA, the CDR3 is TGCAGCGGCACGTTAGCGGGAGACAATGAGCAGTTCTTC. Translated: CSGTLAGDNEQFF.

V is TRBV5-1 and J is TRBJ2-7; 13 bases are a match to TRBD2. The V gene end was trimmed by 3 bases and the J gene end by 0 bases; junction bases not matched to a gene: 9. The V gene's germline CDR1 is SGHRS and CDR2 YFSETQ. The CDR3 covers 18 residues. The CDR3 spells CASSSGLAGLTSSYEQYF. As DNA, the CDR3 is TGCGCCAGCAGCTCGGGACTAGCGGGATTAACATCCTCCTACGAGCAGTACTTC.

This clone showed up just once. The chain joins TRBV5-1 to TRBJ1-2, with TRBD1 identical over 7 bases. Looked up from germline, CDR1 is SGHRS and CDR2 is YFSETQ. The CDR3 extends over 15 amino acids. V was pared by 4 bases and J by 7 bases, with 13 bases of the junction left unmatched. The CDR3 spells CASSPNSRDSFGYTF. CDR3 DNA sequence: TGCGCCAGCAGCCCAAACAGTAGGGACAGTTTTGGCTACACCTTC.

The J gene is TRBJ1-5, the V gene TRBV4-1; D unclear. V lost 4 bases, J lost 4 bases, and 14 bases lay in between. CDR1 and CDR2 (germline): MGHRA, YSYEKL. This CDR3 has 15 amino acids. DNA of the CDR3: TGCGCCAGCAGCCCCGGAACACTAGGAAATCAGCCCCAGCATTTT. This sequence encodes CASSPGTLGNQPQHF.

The rearrangement links TRBV4-1 to TRBJ2-7, with D possibly being TRBD1 (5 bases). The CDR3 extends over 16 amino acids. Deletions cut 0 bases from V and 1 base from J, with 13 bases between. The germline V gene encodes CDR1 MGHRA and CDR2 YSYEKL. The CDR3 region is CASSQESLPGSYEQYF. CDR3 DNA sequence: TGCGCCAGCAGCCAAGAGTCATTGCCAGGGTCCTACGAGCAGTACTTC.

Notes on this clone: At one boundary the junction diverges from the germline segment, which might be a read error. V gene TRBV10-3 combines with J gene TRBJ2-2; 9 bases map to TRBD2. Per the germline V gene, CDR1 is ENHRY and CDR2 is SYGVKD. This CDR3 spans 16 amino acids. CDR3: CAIREYSGRNTGELFF. Written as DNA, the CDR3 is TGTGCCATCAGGGAGTATAGCGGGAGGAACACCGGGGAGCTGTTTTTT.